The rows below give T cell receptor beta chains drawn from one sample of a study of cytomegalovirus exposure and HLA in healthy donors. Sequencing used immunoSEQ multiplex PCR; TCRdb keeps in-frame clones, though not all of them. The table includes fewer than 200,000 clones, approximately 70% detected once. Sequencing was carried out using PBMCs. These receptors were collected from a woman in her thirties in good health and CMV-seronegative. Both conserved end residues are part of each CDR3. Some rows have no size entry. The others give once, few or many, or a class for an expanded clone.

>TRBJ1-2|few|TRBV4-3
CASSQDGSQLVHTF
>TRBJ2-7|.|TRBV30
CAWGQVSYEQYF
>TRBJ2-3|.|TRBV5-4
CASSSLEAGSTDTQYF
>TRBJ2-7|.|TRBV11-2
CASRPHRGQYYEQYF
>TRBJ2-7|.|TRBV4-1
CASSQERTTSRYEQYF
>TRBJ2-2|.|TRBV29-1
CSVVRGNTGELFF
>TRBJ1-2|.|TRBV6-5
CASSIFQGSYGYTF
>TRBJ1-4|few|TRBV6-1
CASTDRLGELFF
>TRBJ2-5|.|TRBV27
CASSFGTAGETQYF
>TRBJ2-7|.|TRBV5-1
CASSLPRSGRAGEQYF
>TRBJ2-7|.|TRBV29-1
CSASGVEQYF
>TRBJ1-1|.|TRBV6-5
CASSYAGAGTEAFF
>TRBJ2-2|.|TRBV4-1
CASSQVLGELFF
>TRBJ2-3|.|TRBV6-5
CASSSSGSRDTQYF